The clone carrying this TCR beta chain was detected ten times or more. Antigen: not known. The data were taken from a study of immune heterogeneity within non-small cell lung tumors. The overall study: Histologically, a handful of tumors were squamous cell carcinomas and approximately 9 were non-squamous carcinomas. The remaining 1 tumor was not otherwise specified. Study findings and constraints: Multiple tumor sites within a patient showed recurrence of identical dominant CDR3 beta clonotypes; site-unique high-frequency clones were present as well. In tumor regions, T-cell clonality showed a moderate but significant correlation with local tumor mutational burden (R approximately 0.34).

CDR3 size: 15 residues. Germline V gene lookup returns CDR1 SGHRS and CDR2 YFSETQ. V was cut by 2 bases and J by 5 bases, with 16 bases left in between. Amplification of the TCR beta CDR3 was achieved through multiplex PCR with 32 V and 13 J primers. MiXCR, applied by TCRdb to the multiplex PCR reads, yields one record per CDR3 protein. The data show over 5,500 distinct CDR3 sequences, under 25% seen once. Bulk tumor genomic DNA constituted the template, at around 590 ng per sample. Several biopsies per primary tumor, spaced far apart, were taken during surgery. Patients with untreated, newly diagnosed non-small cell lung cancer underwent curative surgery. Having surgery with curative intent, the donors were patients newly diagnosed with non-small cell lung cancer.

The rearrangement joins TRBV5-1 to TRBJ2-5, with D possibly matching TRBD2 (6 bases). The sequencing sample was made of lung tumor tissue. The TCR was taken from a man between 65 and 79 years old with non-small cell lung cancer. The CDR3 DNA sequence: TGCGCCAGCAGCTTTACCGGGACTCCGGTTGAGACCCAGTACTTC. Its protein product is CASSFTGTPVETQYF.